The rows below give T cell receptor beta chains drawn from one sample of a study of blood T cell repertoires in COVID-19. Sequencing used immunoSEQ multiplex PCR; TCRdb keeps in-frame clones, though not all of them. The sample has 40,000 to 55,000 clones; more than 90% are singletons. The sequencing input was peripheral blood. The source is a human donor in a cohort sampled during active COVID-19. Both conserved end residues are part of each CDR3. The D gene is left open where the match is weak. Clone size appears in some rows only: once, few, many, or a class for an expanded clone.

NA	TRBV5-4	TRBJ2-5	14	NA	CASSIGQKQETQYF	TGTGCCAGCAGCATCGGACAGAAACAAGAGACCCAGTACTTC
NA	TRBV15	TRBJ2-5	13	NA	CATSRRLQETQYF	TGTGCCACCAGCAGGCGCCTCCAAGAGACCCAGTACTTC
NA	TRBV4-3	TRBJ2-7	15	NA	CASSQVRVSPYEQYF	TGCGCCAGCAGCCAAGTCCGCGTTAGCCCGTACGAGCAGTACTTC
NA	TRBV7-2	TRBJ2-1	16	once	CASSLIEGWAYNEQFF	TGTGCCAGCAGCTTAATTGAGGGTTGGGCCTACAATGAGCAGTTCTTC
NA	TRBV6-5	TRBJ2-7	16	NA	CASSYSIGDFAYEQYF	TGTGCCAGCAGTTACTCGATCGGGGATTTTGCCTACGAGCAGTACTTC
TRBD1	TRBV5-1	TRBJ1-3	14	NA	CASSVGGAGNTIYF	TGCGCCAGCAGCGTAGGGGGCGCCGGAAACACCATATATTTT
NA	TRBV4-1	TRBJ2-4	15	NA	CASSQEGGNKNIQYF	TGCGCCAGCAGCCAAGAAGGCGGGAACAAAAACATTCAGTACTTC
TRBD2	TRBV14	TRBJ2-7	16	NA	CASSQEYLAGTYEQYF	TGTGCCAGCAGCCAAGAGTATCTAGCGGGTACCTACGAGCAGTACTTC
NA	TRBV10-3	TRBJ2-1	13	NA	CAISVTDRDEQFF	TGTGCCATCAGTGTTACTGACCGGGATGAGCAGTTCTTC
NA	TRBV27	TRBJ2-5	15	NA	CASSPGTTTQETQYF	TGTGCCAGCAGTCCAGGGACAACTACCCAAGAGACCCAGTACTTC
TRBD1	TRBV11-1	TRBJ1-5	15	NA	CASSTGQLVAQPQHF	TGTGCCAGCAGCACGGGACAGTTGGTGGCTCAGCCCCAGCATTTT
TRBD2	TRBV10-3	TRBJ2-1	15	NA	CAISVLAGVRNEQFF	TGTGCCATCAGTGTACTAGCGGGAGTACGGAATGAGCAGTTCTTC